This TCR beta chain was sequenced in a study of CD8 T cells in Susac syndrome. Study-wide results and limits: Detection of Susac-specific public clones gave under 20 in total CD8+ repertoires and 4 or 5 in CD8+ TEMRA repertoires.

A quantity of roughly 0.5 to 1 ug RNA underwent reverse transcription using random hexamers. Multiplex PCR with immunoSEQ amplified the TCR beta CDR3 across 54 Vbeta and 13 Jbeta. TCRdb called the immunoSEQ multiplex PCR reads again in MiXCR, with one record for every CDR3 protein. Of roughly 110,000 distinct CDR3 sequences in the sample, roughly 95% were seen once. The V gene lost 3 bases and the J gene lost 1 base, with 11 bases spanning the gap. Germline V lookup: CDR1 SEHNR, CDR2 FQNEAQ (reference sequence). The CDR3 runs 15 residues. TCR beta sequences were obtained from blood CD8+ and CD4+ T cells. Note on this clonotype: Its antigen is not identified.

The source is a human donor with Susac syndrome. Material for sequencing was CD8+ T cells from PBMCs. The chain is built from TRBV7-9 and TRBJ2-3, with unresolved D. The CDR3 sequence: CASSFEQAGTDTQYF. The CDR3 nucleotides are TGTGCCAGCAGCTTTGAGCAGGCGGGCACAGATACGCAGTATTTT.